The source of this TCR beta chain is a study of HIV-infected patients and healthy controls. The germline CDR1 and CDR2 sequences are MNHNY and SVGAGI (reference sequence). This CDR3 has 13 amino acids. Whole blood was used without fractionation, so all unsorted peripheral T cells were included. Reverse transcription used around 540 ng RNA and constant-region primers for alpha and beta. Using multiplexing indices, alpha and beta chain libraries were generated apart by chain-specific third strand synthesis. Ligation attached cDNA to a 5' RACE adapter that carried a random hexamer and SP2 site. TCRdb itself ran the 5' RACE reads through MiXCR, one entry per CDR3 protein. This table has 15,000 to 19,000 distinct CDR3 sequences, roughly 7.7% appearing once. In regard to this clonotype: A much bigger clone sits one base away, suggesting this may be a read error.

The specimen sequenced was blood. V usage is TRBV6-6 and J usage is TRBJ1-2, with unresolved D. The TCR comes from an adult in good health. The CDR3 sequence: CDSSPGSNYGYTF. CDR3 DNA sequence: TGTGACAGCAGTCCGGGTTCCAACTATGGCTACACCTTC.